This is a list of T cell receptor beta chains from one sample in a study of patients and donors after allogeneic stem cell transplantation. In TCRdb, the RT-PCR reads were re-called with MiXCR into one record per CDR3 protein. The sample contains 70,000 to 95,000 distinct CDR3 sequences, roughly 4.9% of which appear only once. The source material was blood, either unsorted or a sorted T cell fraction (not recorded which). Receptors were obtained from a human donor who was either an allogeneic HSCT recipient or a stem cell or donor lymphocyte infusion donor (not recorded which). It is not recorded whose cells these are; they may come from a transplant donor. CDR3s include the opening cysteine and the closing phenylalanine or tryptophan. The D gene is left open where the match is weak. Size tells how often a clone was seen (once, few, many) or the class of an expanded clone, and some rows leave it out.

clone size: many; V gene: TRBV18; J gene: TRBJ2-1; D gene: TRBD1; CDR3 protein: CASSPDRGNEQFF; CDR3 DNA: TGTGCCAGCTCACCAGACAGGGGTAATGAGCAGTTCTTC
clone size: many; V gene: TRBV18; J gene: TRBJ2-3; D gene: .; CDR3 protein: CASSPPGGTVTDTQYF; CDR3 DNA: TGTGCCAGCTCACCACCGGGCGGGACAGTCACAGATACGCAGTATTTT
clone size: .; V gene: TRBV18; J gene: TRBJ2-3; D gene: .; CDR3 protein: CASSTPGPEDTQYF; CDR3 DNA: TGTGCCAGCTCAACCCCGGGACCTGAAGATACGCAGTATTTT
clone size: many; V gene: TRBV5-1; J gene: TRBJ1-1; D gene: .; CDR3 protein: CASSLERERAFF; CDR3 DNA: TGCGCCAGCAGCTTGGAGAGGGAACGCGCTTTCTTT
clone size: few; V gene: TRBV19; J gene: TRBJ2-7; D gene: .; CDR3 protein: CASSIFNSENEQYF; CDR3 DNA: TGTGCCAGTAGTATCTTCAACTCTGAAAACGAGCAGTACTTC
clone size: many; V gene: TRBV14; J gene: TRBJ1-6; D gene: TRBD1; CDR3 protein: CASSQSRDRDVLHF; CDR3 DNA: TGTGCCAGCAGCCAGAGCCGGGACAGGGATGTCCTCCACTTT
clone size: few; V gene: TRBV18; J gene: TRBJ2-3; D gene: TRBD2; CDR3 protein: CASSLLPRTGGSTDTQYF; CDR3 DNA: TGTGCCAGCTCACTCTTACCTCGGACGGGGGGTAGCACAGATACGCAGTATTTT
clone size: many; V gene: TRBV5-8; J gene: TRBJ1-1; D gene: .; CDR3 protein: CASSYGRRSSAEAFF; CDR3 DNA: TGTGCCAGCAGCTATGGACGCAGGTCGAGCGCTGAAGCTTTCTTT
clone size: many; V gene: TRBV6-5; J gene: TRBJ2-7; D gene: TRBD1; CDR3 protein: CASSYVQGAWYEQYF; CDR3 DNA: TGTGCCAGCAGTTACGTCCAGGGGGCTTGGTACGAGCAGTACTTC
clone size: .; V gene: TRBV29-1; J gene: TRBJ2-1; D gene: TRBD1; CDR3 protein: CSVDRGQGLGEQFF; CDR3 DNA: TGCAGCGTAGACCGGGGACAGGGGCTGGGGGAGCAGTTCTTC
clone size: many; V gene: TRBV9; J gene: TRBJ2-3; D gene: TRBD2; CDR3 protein: CASSVEWTSGRLRTDTQYF; CDR3 DNA: TGTGCCAGCAGCGTAGAGTGGACTAGCGGGAGGCTACGCACAGATACGCAGTATTTT
clone size: many; V gene: TRBV6-1; J gene: TRBJ2-1; D gene: .; CDR3 protein: CASSVGIYNEQFF; CDR3 DNA: TGTGCCAGCAGTGTGGGAATCTACAATGAGCAGTTCTTC
clone size: many; V gene: TRBV20-1; J gene: TRBJ2-7; D gene: TRBD2; CDR3 protein: CSAIPWTGGSGYEQYF; CDR3 DNA: TGCAGTGCTATCCCCTGGACGGGCGGGAGTGGTTACGAGCAGTACTTC
clone size: many; V gene: TRBV11-2; J gene: TRBJ2-7; D gene: .; CDR3 protein: CASSPLSRSLATPYEQYF; CDR3 DNA: TGTGCCAGCAGCCCACTTTCGAGGTCCTTAGCAACTCCCTACGAGCAGTACTTC
clone size: few; V gene: TRBV20-1; J gene: TRBJ2-1; D gene: .; CDR3 protein: CSAPRAYRSGYNEQFF; CDR3 DNA: TGCAGTGCTCCGAGAGCCTACAGGAGCGGCTACAATGAGCAGTTCTTC
clone size: few; V gene: TRBV5-6; J gene: TRBJ2-3; D gene: .; CDR3 protein: CASSLSEADTQYF; CDR3 DNA: TGTGCCAGCAGCTTGAGTGAAGCAGATACGCAGTATTTT
clone size: many; V gene: TRBV20-1; J gene: TRBJ2-7; D gene: .; CDR3 protein: CGIQQGAYEQYF; CDR3 DNA: TGCGGAATTCAACAGGGAGCTTACGAGCAGTACTTC
clone size: medium-sized; V gene: TRBV2; J gene: TRBJ1-2; D gene: TRBD1; CDR3 protein: CASRRDSNYGYTF; CDR3 DNA: TGTGCCAGCAGACGGGACAGCAACTATGGCTACACCTTC
clone size: many; V gene: TRBV5-1; J gene: TRBJ2-4; D gene: .; CDR3 protein: CASSTELAKNIQYF; CDR3 DNA: TGCGCCAGCAGCACCGAATTAGCCAAAAACATTCAGTACTTC
clone size: many; V gene: TRBV6-6; J gene: TRBJ2-1; D gene: TRBD2; CDR3 protein: CASSTSGYNEQFF; CDR3 DNA: TGTGCCAGCAGCACTAGCGGGTACAATGAGCAGTTCTTC
clone size: many; V gene: TRBV12-3/TRBV12-4; J gene: TRBJ1-5; D gene: .; CDR3 protein: CASSRRGLGWTDNSNQPQHF; CDR3 DNA: TGTGCCAGCAGCCGGAGGGGCCTTGGGTGGACAGACAATAGCAATCAGCCCCAGCATTTT
clone size: many; V gene: TRBV11-2; J gene: TRBJ1-3; D gene: .; CDR3 protein: CASSWGGSGNTIYF; CDR3 DNA: TGTGCCAGCAGCTGGGGCGGCTCTGGAAACACCATATATTTT
clone size: .; V gene: TRBV2; J gene: TRBJ1-3; D gene: .; CDR3 protein: CASSDKGKFAGNTIYF; CDR3 DNA: TGTGCCAGCAGTGATAAGGGAAAGTTCGCTGGAAACACCATATATTTT
clone size: many; V gene: TRBV5-1; J gene: TRBJ2-5; D gene: .; CDR3 protein: CASSSDRPQETQYF; CDR3 DNA: TGCGCCAGCAGCTCCGACAGGCCCCAAGAGACCCAGTACTTC
clone size: many; V gene: TRBV6-5; J gene: TRBJ2-2; D gene: .; CDR3 protein: CASSYSTGHSAGELFF; CDR3 DNA: TGTGCCAGCAGTTACTCTACAGGGCATTCGGCCGGGGAGCTGTTTTTT
clone size: many; V gene: TRBV12-3/TRBV12-4; J gene: TRBJ1-2; D gene: TRBD1; CDR3 protein: CPYHPRGFASVYGYTF; CDR3 DNA: TGTCCCTACCACCCCAGGGGGTTTGCGTCCGTCTATGGCTACACCTTC
clone size: many; V gene: TRBV27; J gene: TRBJ1-6; D gene: .; CDR3 protein: CASSFEGNNNSPLHF; CDR3 DNA: TGTGCCAGCAGTTTTGAGGGAAATAATAATTCACCCCTCCACTTT
clone size: many; V gene: TRBV20-1; J gene: TRBJ2-7; D gene: .; CDR3 protein: CSASRGGLRTYEQYF; CDR3 DNA: TGCAGTGCATCAAGGGGGGGACTTCGAACCTACGAGCAGTACTTC
clone size: few; V gene: TRBV11-1; J gene: TRBJ1-1; D gene: .; CDR3 protein: CASSLGAGLLNTEAFF; CDR3 DNA: TGTGCCAGCAGCTTAGGAGCAGGTCTCTTGAACACTGAAGCTTTCTTT
clone size: many; V gene: TRBV7-2; J gene: TRBJ2-3; D gene: TRBD2; CDR3 protein: CASSFQRGSTDTQYF; CDR3 DNA: TGTGCCAGCAGCTTTCAGCGGGGTTCCACAGATACGCAGTATTTT
clone size: many; V gene: TRBV6-1; J gene: TRBJ2-1; D gene: TRBD2; CDR3 protein: CASSESFSGRGYNEQFF; CDR3 DNA: TGTGCCAGCAGCGAGAGTTTTAGCGGGAGAGGGTACAATGAGCAGTTCTTC
clone size: many; V gene: TRBV3-1; J gene: TRBJ2-6; D gene: TRBD1; CDR3 protein: CASSRTGGALVTGANVLTF; CDR3 DNA: TGTGCCAGCAGCCGGACAGGGGGTGCCTTGGTGACTGGGGCCAACGTCCTGACTTTC
clone size: .; V gene: TRBV6-1; J gene: TRBJ2-6; D gene: TRBD1; CDR3 protein: CASRRQGASGANVLTF; CDR3 DNA: TGTGCCAGCAGAAGACAGGGGGCGTCTGGGGCCAACGTCCTGACTTTC
clone size: few; V gene: TRBV7-8; J gene: TRBJ2-4; D gene: TRBD2; CDR3 protein: CASSPGLAGGLAKNIQYF; CDR3 DNA: TGTGCCAGCAGCCCCGGACTAGCGGGGGGACTAGCCAAAAACATTCAGTACTTC
clone size: many; V gene: TRBV10-3; J gene: TRBJ2-1; D gene: .; CDR3 protein: CAISDQGTGGLDEQFF; CDR3 DNA: TGTGCCATCAGTGATCAGGGTACGGGTGGTTTGGATGAGCAGTTCTTC